The source of this T cell receptor (beta chain) is a study of cytomegalovirus exposure and HLA in healthy donors. PCR primers comprised 60 Vbeta and 13 Jbeta primers. The data were produced by immunoSEQ multiplex PCR, yet TCRdb's version contains in-frame clones alone and is incomplete. The sample holds more than 95,000 clones, about an eighth seen once. V shed 4 bases, J shed 6 bases, and the junction held 12 bases outside the gene matches. This CDR3 is built from 18 residues. The germline V gene has CDR1 SEHNR and CDR2 FQNEAQ (reference sequence). General study findings and limits: TCR beta chains numbering about 160 were designated cytomegalovirus-associated.

This clone has just a few counts. Antigen specificity is unknown. V gene TRBV7-9 combines with J gene TRBJ2-2; TRBD2 aligns across 12 bases. The sample taken for sequencing was PBMCs. The source of this sequence is a man aged 40-55 years in good health and CMV-seropositive. The CDR3, as DNA: TGTGCCAGCAGCTCTCTGACTAGCGGGAGTAGTGACGCCGGGGAGCTGTTTTTT. Amino acid sequence: CASSSLTSGSSDAGELFF.